The next 11 T cell receptor beta chains were all read from a single sample in a study of blood T cell repertoires in COVID-19. This table comes from immunoSEQ multiplex PCR, and its TCRdb copy is limited to in-frame clones, with some not included. This sample has 70,000 to 95,000 clones, with roughly 78% found just once. The sequencing input was peripheral blood. These receptors were obtained from a human donor in a cohort sampled during active COVID-19.

V is TRBV28 and J is TRBJ1-4, with 7 bases lining up with TRBD1. This CDR3 is built from 14 residues. With 6 bases clipped from V and 8 bases from J, the junction kept 9 bases outside the gene matches. Germline CDR1 reads MDHEN; CDR2 reads SYDVKM. The CDR3, as DNA: TGTGCCAGCAGCGACAGGGCTTGGGGGGAAAAACTGTTTTTT. Protein product: CASSDRAWGEKLFF.

The chain employs TRBV11-2 and TRBJ2-7; TRBD1 matches 9 bases. The V segment lost 2 bases and the J segment 6 bases; nucleotides outside the gene matches: 17. The CDR3 loop spans 18 amino acids. Looked up from germline, CDR1 is SGHAT and CDR2 is FQNNGV. The CDR3: CASSLRGDRDRVSSEQYF. In DNA form, the CDR3 reads TGTGCCAGCAGCTTAAGAGGGGACCGGGACAGGGTGTCAAGCGAGCAGTACTTC.

This chain connects TRBV7-9 to TRBJ2-2, with D unclear. Germline CDR1 SEHNR, CDR2 FQNEAQ (reference sequence). Between the trimmed V and J ends, which lost 5 bases and 3 bases, there was a span of 13 bases. This CDR3 has 15 amino acids. DNA for the CDR3: TGTGCCAGCAGCGTCGGTGGTCGTTACACCGGGGAGCTGTTTTTT. Translated, it gives CASSVGGRYTGELFF.

The J gene is TRBJ2-1, the V gene TRBV2, with D possibly TRBD1 on 6 matching bases. This CDR3 spans 12 amino acids. Germline-derived CDR1 and CDR2 are SNHLY and FYNNEI. V gave up 1 base and J gave up 9 bases, with 7 bases separating them. The CDR3 nucleotides read TGTGCCAGCAGTGAAGACAGGGTTGAGCAGTTCTTC. Residues: CASSEDRVEQFF.

The chain is built from TRBV7-3 and TRBJ1-2; a weak D match, TRBD1 (5 bases). CDR3 length equals 15 residues. Germline-derived CDR1 and CDR2 are SGHTA and FQGTGA. V lost 5 bases to trimming and J lost 4 bases, with 17 bases between them. In nucleotides, the CDR3 is TGTGCCAGCAGCCCGGACACCAACTCCCCCTATGGCTACACCTTC. Translating it yields CASSPDTNSPYGYTF.

V and J are TRBV19 and TRBJ2-1; D is undetermined. Trimming pared 3 bases from V and 8 bases from J, leaving 14 bases between. Germline assignment: CDR1 LNHDA and CDR2 SQIVND (reference sequence). The CDR3 contains 14 residues. The CDR3 protein is CASSIIMLRDEQFF. CDR3 DNA: TGTGCCAGTAGTATTATTATGCTCCGCGATGAGCAGTTCTTC.

This clone has just one count. The chain carries TRBV2 and TRBJ2-3, with TRBD1 matching 9 bases. V lost 7 bases to trimming and J lost 5 bases; unmatched junction nucleotides: 10. The CDR3 length is 15 residues. CDR1 SNHLY and CDR2 FYNNEI come from the germline V gene. In DNA form, the CDR3 reads TGTGCCAGCATCCACCGGGACAGGGTCATAGATACGCAGTATTTT. The encoded protein is CASIHRDRVIDTQYF.

This clone appeared a single time. The rearrangement links TRBV30 to TRBJ1-1; 8 bases align to TRBD1. V gave up 8 bases and J gave up 1 base; unmatched junction bases: 6. This CDR3 spans 13 amino acids. Per germline, CDR1 GTSNPN and CDR2 SVGIG (reference sequence). CDR3 protein: CAGNRGANTEAFF. CDR3 nucleotides: TGTGCCGGGAACAGGGGGGCGAACACTGAAGCTTTCTTT.

This rearrangement joins TRBV10-3 to TRBJ2-1, with TRBD2 matching 9 bases. Trimming at V came to 0 bases and at J to 7 bases, leaving 10 bases not matched to a gene. Germline V gives CDR1 ENHRY, CDR2 SYGVKD. The CDR3 contains 17 residues. The CDR3 is CAISESGGGASVNEQFF. CDR3 nucleotides: TGTGCCATCAGTGAGTCGGGCGGGGGGGCCTCTGTTAATGAGCAGTTCTTC.

V is TRBV27 and J is TRBJ2-5; D not resolved. The CDR3 consists of 14 residues. Germline V lookup: CDR1 MNHEY, CDR2 SMNVEV (reference sequence). The V end lost 2 bases, the J end lost 6 bases, and 13 bases lay between the germline ends. CDR3 bases: TGTGCCAGCAGTTTAACGGGTGCCGCCAAGACCCAGTACTTC. Translating gives CASSLTGAAKTQYF.

V and J are TRBV24-1 and TRBJ2-5, with 8 bases lining up with TRBD1. The CDR3 consists of 14 residues. The junction had 8 bases not matched to a gene; V was cut back by 5 bases and J by 7 bases. CDR1 is KGHDR, CDR2 SFDVKD, per germline. For the CDR3, the DNA is TGTGCCACCAGTGGACAGGGGAGAGGGATGACCCAGTACTTC. It yields the protein CATSGQGRGMTQYF.